This TCR beta chain was sequenced during a study of blood T cell repertoires in COVID-19. Study-wide context: Specimens from acute and convalescent COVID-19 originated in the United States, Italy and Spain. The analysed material was cDNA or gDNA that came from T cells, B-cell-depleted T cells, or PBMCs.

Source study methods: It was from reference gene primer amplification that nucleated cell counts were estimated. TCRdb's table, derived via immunoSEQ multiplex PCR, lists solely in-frame clones and lacks some. That table is the source of V, J and clone size, and D and trimming were worked out from the DNA. The sample yields approximately 120,000 clones, roughly 88% seen once. This clone has a single count. This clonotype was obtained from a human donor in a cohort sampled during active COVID-19. The sample consisted of peripheral blood.

The DNA for the CDR3 is TGCGCCAGCAGCTTTGATTTCGGGGTGACCACTGAAGCTTTCTTT. It specifies CASSFDFGVTTEAFF. This chain uses TRBV5-1 with TRBJ1-1; no clear D. Germline assignment: CDR1 SGHRS and CDR2 YFSETQ. V was shortened by 2 bases and J by 4 bases, with 15 bases between the two germline ends. There are 15 residues in the CDR3.